This T cell receptor beta chain was obtained from a study of OX40 agonist ivuxolimab in advanced cancers. For the study at large: The treatment was a fully human IgG2 OX40 agonist, ivuxolimab.

This clone came up once. One end of the junction fails to match germline, which may point to a read error. The table came from immunoSEQ multiplex PCR; TCRdb's copy has only in-frame clones and leaves some out. Here the sample spans roughly 19,000 clones, 85% to 90% being singletons. From germline, CDR1 is MGHRA and CDR2 YSYEKL. CDR3 length: 14 amino acids. V and J are TRBV4-1 and TRBJ2-5, with a possible D match to TRBD2 (7 bases). The sample in question was CD4+ or CD8+ T cells sorted from blood, obtained in a trial of the OX40 agonist ivuxolimab. The sequence was collected from an adult with an advanced solid tumor such as melanoma, head and neck, liver or kidney cancer. CDR3 DNA: TGCGCCAGCAGCAGGGGGGGGACACAAGGGACCCAGTACTTC. It is translated as CASSRGGTQGTQYF.